This TCR beta chain is drawn from a study of identical twins. A single record per CDR3 protein comes from TCRdb applying MiXCR to the 5' RACE reads. The table has 230,000 or so distinct CDR3 sequences, approximately 8.6% seen once. Broader study findings: Out-of-frame sharing of TCR alpha in monozygotic twins was underestimated by models.

For this clonotype: What it binds is unknown.

V lost 7 bases to trimming and J lost 3 bases; unmatched junction nucleotides: 7. This CDR3 is built from 13 residues. The germline CDR1 and CDR2 sequences are SQVTM and ANQGSEA. The data also belong to a second study, concerning yellow fever vaccine responses in identical twins.

The sequence was collected from a woman aged 18-29 years in good health. Source material: CD8+ T cells sorted from blood. The chain uses TRBV29-1 and TRBJ1-2, with 8 bases identical to TRBD1. CDR3 sequence reads: CSGWTGWDYGYTF. CDR3 DNA sequence: TGCAGCGGATGGACAGGGTGGGACTATGGCTACACCTTC.